The sequence of this T cell receptor beta chain was determined in a study of blood T cell repertoires in COVID-19. Study as a whole: Whether acute or convalescent, the COVID-19 samples came from the United States, Italy and Spain.

Here immunoSEQ multiplex PCR was the method, and the copy in TCRdb shows in-frame clones only, minus some. This sample has 69,000 or so clones; about 90% occur once, and the top ten carry 5% to 6%. The CDR3 covers 15 residues. Per germline, CDR1 MNHNY and CDR2 SVGAGI (reference sequence). With V trimmed by 7 bases and J by 8 bases, 9 bases remained unmatched. The sequence was collected from a man aged 45 to 65 with acute or convalescent COVID-19. The sample taken for sequencing was peripheral blood. This chain uses TRBV6-6 with TRBJ1-6; 9 nucleotides match TRBD1. CDR3 DNA sequence: TGTGCCAGCAACCCGGGACAGGGTCCCTATTCACCCCTCCACTTT. The encoded protein is CASNPGQGPYSPLHF.